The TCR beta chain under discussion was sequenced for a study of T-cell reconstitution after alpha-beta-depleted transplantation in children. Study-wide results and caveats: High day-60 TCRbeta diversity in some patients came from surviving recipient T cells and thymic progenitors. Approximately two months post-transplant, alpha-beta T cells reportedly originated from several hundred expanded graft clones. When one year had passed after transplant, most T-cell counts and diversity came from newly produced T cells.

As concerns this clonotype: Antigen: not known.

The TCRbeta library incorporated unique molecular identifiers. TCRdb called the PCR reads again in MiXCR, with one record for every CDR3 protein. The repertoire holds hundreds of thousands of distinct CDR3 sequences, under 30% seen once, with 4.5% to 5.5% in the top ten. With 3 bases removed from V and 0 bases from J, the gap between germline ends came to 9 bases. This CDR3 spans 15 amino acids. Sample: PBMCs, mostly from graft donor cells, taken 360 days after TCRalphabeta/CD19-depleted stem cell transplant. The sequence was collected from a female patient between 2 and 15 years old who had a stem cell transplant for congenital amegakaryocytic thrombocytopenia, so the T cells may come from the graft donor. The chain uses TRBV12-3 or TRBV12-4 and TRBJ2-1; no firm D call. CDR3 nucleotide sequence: TGTGCCAGCAGTTTTGGCAGGAGCTCCTACAATGAGCAGTTCTTC. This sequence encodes CASSFGRSSYNEQFF.